The 8 T cell receptor beta chains reported below all come from one sample, sequenced in a study of shared clonotypes between healthy human individuals. Assay used: immunoSEQ multiplex PCR; TCRdb lists only in-frame clones, some missing. In the table there are over 700,000 clones, 72% of which are singletons. Sequenced: memory CD4+ T cells sorted from blood. Documented subset: CD45RA-negative fraction. The source of these receptors is a woman in her 30s in good health.

The chain uses TRBV5-4 and TRBJ2-1; a weak D match, TRBD1 (6 bases). Germline CDR1 SGHNT, CDR2 YYREEE (reference sequence). The CDR3 has 15 amino acids. Trimming took off 0 bases at V and 4 bases at J, with 11 bases between the two ends. The CDR3 protein is CASSLGGTTYNEQFF. The CDR3 coding sequence is TGTGCCAGCAGCTTGGGTGGGACAACATACAATGAGCAGTTCTTC.

CDR3 sequence reads: CASSLRGNQPQHF. The CDR3 coding sequence is TGTGCCAGCAGTCTCCGCGGCAATCAGCCCCAGCATTTT. The V gene is TRBV25-1, the J gene TRBJ1-5, with D unclear. This CDR3 contains 13 residues. Germline V CDR1 and CDR2: MGHDK, SYGVNS. V lost 5 bases to trimming and J lost 2 bases, with 7 bases between them. Looking up the rest from reference TRBV25-1 and TRBJ1-5 gives the full variable domain: EADIYQTPRYLVIGTGKKITLECSQTMGHDKMYWYQQDPGMELHLIHYSYGVNSTEKGDLSSESTVSRIRTEHFPLTLESARPSHTSQYLCASSLRGNQPQHFGDGTRLSIL.

This rearrangement joins TRBV9 to TRBJ1-2, with TRBD1 matching over 9 bases. Germline V lookup: CDR1 SGDLS, CDR2 YYNGEE. V was pared by 5 bases and J by 8 bases, with 10 bases of the junction left unmatched. This CDR3 is 14 amino acids long. CDR3 DNA sequence: TGTGCCAGCAGGGAAAGGGACAGGGAACACGGCTACACCTTC. Translated, it gives CASRERDREHGYTF.

The V and J genes are TRBV5-1 and TRBJ1-1; a weak D match, TRBD1 (6 bases). Germline lookup yields CDR1 SGHRS and CDR2 YFSETQ. This CDR3 is built from 12 residues. V was shortened by 5 bases and J by 7 bases, with 12 bases between the two germline ends. CDR3 residues: CASRYREGEAFF. The CDR3 DNA follows: TGCGCCAGCAGATACAGGGAAGGTGAAGCTTTCTTT.

This rearrangement joins TRBV7-9 to TRBJ1-1, with 7 positions matching TRBD1. This CDR3 is 15 amino acids long. CDR1 is SEHNR, CDR2 FQNEAQ, per germline (reference sequence). Germline trimming cut 6 bases from V and 1 base from J; bases unmatched to any gene: 8. CDR3 nucleotide sequence: TGTGCCAGCAGAAGACAGGGTGACGAGAACACTGAAGCTTTCTTT. This sequence encodes CASRRQGDENTEAFF.

This rearrangement joins TRBV25-1 to TRBJ1-5, with a weak D call TRBD1 (5 bases). CDR1 is MGHDK and CDR2 is SYGVNS in the germline V gene. CDR3 length: 14 amino acids. Trimming cost V 4 bases and J 3 bases, with 10 bases left between them. The CDR3 loop reads CASSGGVDNQPQHF. The CDR3 bases are TGTGCCAGCAGTGGAGGGGTGGACAATCAGCCCCAGCATTTT.

This clone was counted once. The V call is TRBV21-1, the J call TRBJ1-2; the table's D call, TRBD1, was not checked against the DNA. TRBV21-1 is recorded as a pseudogene. The CDR3 is 16 amino acids. The CDR3 DNA sequence: TGTGCCAGCAGCAAGGGACAGGGTACCCCTAACTATGGCTACACCTTC. It codes for CASSKGQGTPNYGYTF.

The rearrangement uses TRBV28 and TRBJ1-2; D not certain. The V gene's germline CDR1 is MDHEN and CDR2 SYDVKM. This CDR3 is 12 amino acids long. V lost 1 base and J 8 bases, leaving 8 bases between the germline ends. CDR3 residues: CASSLSLDGYTF. CDR3 coding DNA: TGTGCCAGCAGTTTATCGCTGGACGGCTACACCTTC.